This passage covers 9 T cell receptor beta chains from one sample sequenced in a study of CXCR3-negative and CXCR3-positive naive CD8 T cells. The TRB cDNA libraries were prepared by 5' RACE with UMI labels. TCRdb reprocessed the 5' RACE reads; each CDR3 protein has one entry and no DNA is given. Its clone listing holds 40,000 to 50,000 distinct CDR3 sequences. The sequenced material came from naive CXCR3- CD8+ T cells from blood. Subset given: CD45RO-CCR7+CD27+CD95- naive CD8+ T cells lacking CXCR3 (TNR3-). These TCRs come from a human donor in good health. Some clones in this sample may be carry-over from other donors' samples.

The J gene is TRBJ2-7, the V gene TRBV7-2. This CDR3 region has 14 residues. Germline loops: CDR1 SGHTA, CDR2 FQGNSA. Here the CDR3 reads CASSLGYGAYEQYF.

V is TRBV28 and J is TRBJ2-3; TCRdb names TRBD1, which stays unverified in the absence of DNA. This CDR3 comprises 16 residues. Germline V CDR1 and CDR2: MDHEN, SYDVKM. This chain's CDR3 is CASSHLRGEDTDTQYF.

J is TRBJ2-1 and V is TRBV3-1; the D call from TCRdb, TRBD1, cannot be confirmed without DNA. This CDR3 region has 13 residues. Germline V gives CDR1 LGHDT, CDR2 YNNKEL (reference sequence). CDR3 in amino acids: CASSQEDPQLQFF.

This sequence joins TRBV12-3 or TRBV12-4 and TRBJ2-5; TCRdb's D call, TRBD2, is unchecked because there is no DNA. The CDR3 is 12 amino acids. CDR3 amino acids: CASNSGGETQYF.

The chain carries TRBV29-1 and TRBJ2-7; TCRdb names TRBD1, which stays unverified in the absence of DNA. Germline V CDR1 and CDR2: SQVTM, ANQGSEA. The CDR3 has 11 amino acids. CDR3: CSVSGTYEQYF.

V usage is TRBV7-9 and J usage is TRBJ2-1; lacking DNA, the TRBD2 call made by TCRdb goes unchecked. The V gene's germline CDR1 is SEHNR and CDR2 FQNEAQ (reference sequence). The CDR3 loop spans 15 amino acids. CDR3: CASSSGLVEYNEQFF.

This chain connects TRBV5-1 to TRBJ2-2; no DNA is available, so the TRBD1 call from TCRdb remains unchecked. Germline CDR1 is SGHRS and CDR2 is YFSETQ. The CDR3 is 16 residues long. This CDR3 is CASSFTIGGNTGELFF.

J is TRBJ2-3 and V is TRBV20-1; TCRdb reports TRBD1, a call that lacks DNA to check it against. The CDR3 runs 11 residues. Per the germline V gene, CDR1 is DFQATT and CDR2 is SNEGSKA (reference sequence). The CDR3 here is CSARPPDTQYF.

V and J are TRBV4-3 and TRBJ1-4. The CDR3 has 16 amino acids. Germline V gives CDR1 LGHNA, CDR2 YSLEER. The CDR3 region is CASSQDLGTANEKLFF.